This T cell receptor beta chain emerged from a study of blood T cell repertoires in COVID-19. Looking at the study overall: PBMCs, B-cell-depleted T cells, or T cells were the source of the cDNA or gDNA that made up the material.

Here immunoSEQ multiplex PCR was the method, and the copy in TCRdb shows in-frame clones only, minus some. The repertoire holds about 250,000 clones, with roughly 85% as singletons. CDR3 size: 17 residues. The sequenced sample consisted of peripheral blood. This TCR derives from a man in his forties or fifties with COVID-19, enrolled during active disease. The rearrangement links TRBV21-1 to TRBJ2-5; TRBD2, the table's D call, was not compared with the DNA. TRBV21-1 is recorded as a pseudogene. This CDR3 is CASSTASGGTGEETQYF. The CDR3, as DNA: TGTGCCAGCAGCACCGCTAGCGGGGGAACCGGGGAAGAGACCCAGTACTTC.